This entry concerns a single TCR beta chain. These data belong to a study of blood T cell repertoires in COVID-19. Assay used: immunoSEQ multiplex PCR; TCRdb lists only in-frame clones, some missing. The sample carries around 190,000 clones, about four fifths recorded once. The TCR originated in a woman aged 40 to 55 with COVID-19, enrolled during active disease. Input material: peripheral blood.

Written as DNA, the CDR3 is TGTGCCAGCAGCCTTCTTTTGACTAGTAACTTTGGCGAGCAGTACTTC. Its protein product is CASSLLLTSNFGEQYF. V is TRBV27 and J is TRBJ2-7, with D possibly being TRBD2 (6 bases). Germline V CDR1 and CDR2: MNHEY, SMNVEV (reference sequence). The length of the CDR3 is 16 residues. Trimming cost V 6 bases and J 6 bases, with 24 bases left between them.